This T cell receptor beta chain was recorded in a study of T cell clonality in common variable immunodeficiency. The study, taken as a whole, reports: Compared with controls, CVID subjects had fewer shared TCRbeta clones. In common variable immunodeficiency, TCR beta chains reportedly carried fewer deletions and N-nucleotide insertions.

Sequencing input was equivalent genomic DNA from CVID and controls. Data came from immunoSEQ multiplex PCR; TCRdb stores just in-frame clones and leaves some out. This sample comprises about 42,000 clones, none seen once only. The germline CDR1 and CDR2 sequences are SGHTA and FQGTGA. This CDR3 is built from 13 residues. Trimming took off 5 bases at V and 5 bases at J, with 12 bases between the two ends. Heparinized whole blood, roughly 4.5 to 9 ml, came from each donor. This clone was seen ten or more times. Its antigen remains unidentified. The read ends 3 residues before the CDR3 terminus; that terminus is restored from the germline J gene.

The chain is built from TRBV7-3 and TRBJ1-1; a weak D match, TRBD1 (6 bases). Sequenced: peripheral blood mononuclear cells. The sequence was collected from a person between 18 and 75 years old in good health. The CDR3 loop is CASSPRGGTEAFF. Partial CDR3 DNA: TGTGCCAGCAGCCCCAGGGGCGGAACTGAA.